One TCR beta chain is described in this entry. The antigen this receptor binds is unknown. No base-level quality is on record; no much larger clone is a single base apart. The CDR3 sequence holds 16 residues, the cysteine and phenylalanine included. Only the CDR3 portion is preserved as DNA: 48 bases, with reading frame beginning at the first base. CDR1 MNHEY and CDR2 SMNVEV are derived from the germline V gene (reference sequence). Ends trimmed: V by 4 bases, J by 6 bases; bases unmatched to a gene: 10. Peripheral blood CD8+ and CD4+ T cells from healthy donors, Susac syndrome patients and multiple sclerosis patients were profiled using high-throughput TCR beta sequencing. Recently defined diagnostic criteria for definite or probable disease were met by the Susac syndrome patients. Bulk CD8+ and CD4+ T cells were purified by magnetic negative isolation, while CD8+ TEMRA cells were enriched using FACS. Blood was drawn into EDTA tubes, processed within 24 hours, and PBMCs were isolated by density gradient centrifugation. PBMCs intended for TCR sequencing were frozen in liquid nitrogen and were later thawed in a 37 degrees C water bath. The sorted or isolated CD4+, CD8+ and CD8+ TEMRA cells had a purity of 90% or higher.

This specimen belongs to a study of CD8 T cells in Susac syndrome (dated 2019 in TCRdb). Looking at the study overall: Among the Susac syndrome patients who were sequenced, clinically active disease was present in over 5 and clinical remission was observed in roughly 8. At blood withdrawal, Susac syndrome patients were either therapy-naive, taking corticosteroids (in some cases with IVIg as well), or taking IVIg alone. Repertoire sequencing was used to test whether CD8+ T cell activation and differentiation in Susac syndrome was antigen driven. CD8+ T cell repertoire clonality was compared between 11 to 12 healthy donors, some 14 Susac syndrome patients and around 15 multiple sclerosis patients.

RNA was extracted with the RNeasy kit and roughly 0.5 to 1 ug was reverse transcribed using random hexamers. The immunoSEQ multiplex PCR assay, covering 54 Vbeta and 13 Jbeta segments, was used to amplify TCR beta CDR3 regions. Bias from PCR amplification was corrected by using a synthetic template baseline for primer optimization and for computational correction. From the authors' description of their analysis: Only productive sequences were kept, with reads annotated to V, D and J genes according to IMGT and analyzed in immunoSEQ Analyzer. To calculate clonality, Shannon entropy was normalized by log2 of the number of productive unique sequences and then subtracted from one. For each patient and control, public and private clones were evaluated within the 100 most prevalent clones. Susac-specific clones were defined as absent from healthy and MS cohorts, over a thousand published viral clones and other ImmuneACCESS disease sequences. The public reads were quality trimmed at Q25 with fastp and then assembled into clones with MiXCR by TCRdb, keeping productive beta chains. Here each entry gathers all rows of one CDR3 protein and keeps the most common genes and DNA. Here the V and J calls rest on TCRdb's processing, not on the authors' analysis. Recorded for this sample are around 80,000 distinct CDR3 sequences; 85% to 95% of them occurred a single time. Of the sample, 0.45% to 0.55% falls within the top ten clones.

Overall study results and their limits: The number of individuals in the TCR sequencing and HLA analysis was acknowledged as relatively small. In the total CD8+ and CD8+ TEMRA repertoires, approximately 17 and five Susac-specific public clones, respectively, were identified. Clonal expansion was observed in Susac syndrome CD8+ repertoires, with the highest expansion in CD8+ TEMRA cells and greater expansion in clinically active than in remitting patients.

Recombination joined TRBV27 with TRBJ2-1; TRBD2 matches 9 bases in the middle. The sequence was collected from a human donor with Susac syndrome. The sequencing sample was made of CD8+ T cells from PBMCs. The CDR3: CASSSSGTSLGNEQFF. The DNA sequence is TGTGCCAGCAGTTCCTCCGGGACTAGCTTGGGCAATGAGCAGTTCTTC.